Listed here is a single T cell receptor (beta chain). The data were taken from a study of shared clonotypes between healthy human individuals. TCRdb keeps only in-frame clones here, not all; method: immunoSEQ multiplex PCR. The repertoire holds 2 million to 2.5 million clones, with roughly 93% as singletons. This clonotype originated in a man younger than 30 in good health. Some clones in this sample may be carry-over from other donors' samples. Sample: naive CD4+ T cells from PBMCs. Subset reported: CD45RA+ positively selected.

In DNA form, the CDR3 reads TGTGCCTGGAGTGGACTGGGCCGTGCGGATGGCTACACCTTC. It codes for CAWSGLGRADGYTF. The chain links TRBV30 to TRBJ1-2; D not certain. V dropped 1 base and J dropped 6 bases, with 15 bases sitting between them. In germline, CDR1 is GTSNPN, CDR2 SVGIG (reference sequence). The CDR3 has 14 amino acids. Using reference TRBV30 and TRBJ1-2 for the parts outside the CDR3, the full variable domain is SQTIHQWPATLVQPVGSPLSLECTVEGTSNPNLYWYRQAAGRGLQLLFYSVGIGQISSEVPQNLSASRPQDRQFILSSKKLLLSDSGFYLCAWSGLGRADGYTFGSGTRLTVV.